These T cell receptor beta chains were read from a single sample in a study of T-cell reconstitution after alpha-beta-depleted transplantation in children. TCRdb used MiXCR to reprocess the PCR reads, holding one entry per CDR3 protein. The sample has about 340,000 distinct CDR3 sequences; 13% are singletons. Sequencing used PBMCs, obtained from the stem cell graft. These receptors originate from a human donor who donated a stem cell graft to a child with Fanconi anemia. Each CDR3 is given with its conserved first and last residue. The D gene is left open where the match is weak. Some rows have no size entry. The others give once, few or many, or a class for an expanded clone.

-	TRBV20-1	-	TRBJ2-5	CSAREQYSETQYF	TGCAGTGCTAGAGAACAGTATAGCGAGACCCAGTACTTC
-	TRBV5-6	few	TRBJ1-5	CASSSGPAGGQPQHF	TGTGCCAGCAGCTCCGGACCTGCCGGGGGGCAGCCCCAGCATTTT
-	TRBV11-2	-	TRBJ2-3	CASSLDLGDTQYF	TGTGCCAGCAGCTTAGATTTGGGAGATACGCAGTATTTT
-	TRBV7-8	few	TRBJ1-1	CASSLEGSGNPEAFF	TGTGCCAGCAGCTTAGAGGGCAGTGGAAACCCTGAAGCTTTCTTT
-	TRBV29-1	-	TRBJ2-3	CSAGLDTDTQYF	TGCAGCGCCGGACTGGACACAGATACGCAGTATTTT
-	TRBV10-3	-	TRBJ2-7	CAISESKAGQLSYEQYF	TGTGCCATCAGTGAGTCAAAAGCAGGCCAACTCTCCTACGAGCAGTACTTC
TRBD2	TRBV10-3	-	TRBJ2-1	CANSPGLAAVEQFF	TGTGCCAACTCTCCGGGACTAGCGGCTGTTGAGCAGTTCTTC
-	TRBV7-9	-	TRBJ1-2	CASSLEGPNGYTF	TGTGCCAGCAGCTTAGAGGGGCCGAATGGCTACACCTTC
TRBD2	TRBV28	many	TRBJ2-3	CASSLGGITDTQYF	TGTGCCAGCAGTTTGGGGGGGATCACAGATACGCAGTATTTT
-	TRBV5-6	-	TRBJ2-1	CASSLVWGLVHEQFF	TGTGCCAGCAGCTTGGTCTGGGGGCTAGTTCATGAGCAGTTCTTC
TRBD1	TRBV27	-	TRBJ1-1	CASRAGTGATEAFF	TGTGCCAGCAGAGCCGGGACAGGGGCCACTGAAGCTTTCTTT
TRBD2	TRBV12-3/TRBV12-4	-	TRBJ2-7	CASSWGGEQYF	TGTGCCAGCAGCTGGGGGGGGGAGCAGTACTTC
TRBD1	TRBV11-2	-	TRBJ1-1	CASSLAGQANTEAFF	TGTGCCAGCAGCTTGGCCGGACAGGCGAACACTGAAGCTTTCTTT
-	TRBV5-1	many	TRBJ2-7	CASSPQGGGYEQYF	TGCGCCAGCAGCCCCCAAGGAGGCGGCTACGAGCAGTACTTC
-	TRBV11-2	many	TRBJ2-1	CASSLGGGANEQFF	TGTGCCAGCAGCTTAGGTGGGGGGGCCAATGAGCAGTTCTTC
-	TRBV5-6	-	TRBJ2-1	CASSPGTLTYNEQFF	TGTGCCAGCAGCCCCGGGACACTGACTTACAATGAGCAGTTCTTC
-	TRBV20-1	-	TRBJ2-7	CSARDLTMGYSYEQYF	TGCAGTGCTAGAGATTTAACGATGGGGTACTCCTACGAGCAGTACTTC
TRBD1	TRBV7-9	many	TRBJ2-2	CASSVRGRGKDGELFF	TGTGCCAGCAGCGTTCGTGGCAGGGGGAAGGACGGGGAGCTGTTTTTT
TRBD1	TRBV5-1	-	TRBJ1-4	CASSLAGTVNEKLFF	TGCGCCAGCAGCTTGGCCGGGACAGTAAATGAAAAACTGTTTTTT
-	TRBV28	few	TRBJ1-6	CASSSSGTYSASPLHF	TGTGCCAGCAGCTCCTCAGGGACCTACAGCGCTTCACCCCTCCACTTT
TRBD1	TRBV5-4	few	TRBJ1-3	CASSSSGQLRNTIYF	TGTGCCAGCAGCTCCTCGGGACAGCTAAGAAACACCATATATTTT
-	TRBV6-2/TRBV6-3	many	TRBJ2-2	CATSVGILTGELFF	TGTGCCACCTCTGTTGGGATCTTGACCGGGGAGCTGTTTTTT
-	TRBV9	-	TRBJ1-1	CASSVAAGALGTEAFF	TGTGCCAGCAGCGTAGCCGCGGGGGCCCTTGGTACTGAAGCTTTCTTT
-	TRBV20-1	many	TRBJ2-3	CSASWDTQYF	TGCAGTGCTAGTTGGGATACGCAGTATTTT
TRBD2	TRBV5-1	few	TRBJ2-1	CASSLASSGAYNEQFF	TGCGCCAGCAGCTTGGCGTCTAGCGGGGCGTACAATGAGCAGTTCTTC
-	TRBV7-3	few	TRBJ2-7	CASSLFHGDYEQYF	TGTGCCAGCAGCTTATTTCACGGGGACTACGAGCAGTACTTC
-	TRBV3-1	-	TRBJ1-1	CASSQDLVSGEAFF	TGTGCCAGCAGCCAAGATTTGGTTTCGGGTGAAGCTTTCTTT
TRBD1	TRBV5-6	many	TRBJ2-1	CASSLADRGPYNEQFF	TGTGCCAGCAGCTTGGCGGACAGGGGGCCCTACAATGAGCAGTTCTTC
-	TRBV15	-	TRBJ1-4	CATSRDKSGAGEKLFF	TGTGCCACCAGCAGAGACAAGAGTGGTGCGGGGGAAAAACTGTTTTTT
-	TRBV7-2	few	TRBJ1-1	CASSSPFGENTEAFF	TGTGCCAGCAGCTCTCCCTTCGGGGAGAACACTGAAGCTTTCTTT
-	TRBV11-3	few	TRBJ1-1	CASSSSWGSWRVNTEAFF	TGTGCCAGCAGCTCATCCTGGGGGAGTTGGCGGGTGAACACTGAAGCTTTCTTT
-	TRBV10-2	few	TRBJ2-7	CASIGGYEQYF	TGCGCCAGCATAGGCGGCTACGAGCAGTACTTC
-	TRBV19	-	TRBJ1-5	CASSRPGTMQGQPQHF	TGTGCCAGTAGTAGACCCGGGACGATGCAAGGACAGCCCCAGCATTTT
TRBD1	TRBV5-1	many	TRBJ2-5	CASSLDRGQETQYF	TGCGCCAGCAGCCTGGACAGGGGCCAAGAGACCCAGTACTTC
TRBD2	TRBV5-1	-	TRBJ2-1	CASSLSSGEQFF	TGCGCCAGCAGCTTGAGTAGCGGGGAGCAGTTCTTC
-	TRBV6-6	-	TRBJ1-5	CASSYNVPSNQPQHF	TGTGCCAGCAGTTATAACGTCCCGAGCAATCAGCCCCAGCATTTT
-	TRBV5-5	-	TRBJ2-7	CASSVSGTTIYEQYF	TGTGCCAGCAGCGTCAGTGGGACAACCATCTACGAGCAGTACTTC
-	TRBV7-9	many	TRBJ1-5	CASSFRDQPQHF	TGTGCCAGCAGTTTCAGGGATCAGCCCCAGCATTTT
TRBD1	TRBV20-1	-	TRBJ2-1	CSAREPGQGRNEQFF	TGCAGTGCTAGAGAACCTGGACAGGGGAGGAATGAGCAGTTCTTC
TRBD1	TRBV5-1	many	TRBJ1-6	CASSLGTGVRRSYNSPLHF	TGCGCCAGCAGCTTGGGCACAGGGGTCCGTCGCTCCTATAATTCACCCCTCCACTTT
-	TRBV5-1	many	TRBJ2-1	CASSLEAGAGVEFF	TGCGCCAGCAGCTTGGAGGCGGGGGCAGGGGTGGAGTTCTTC
TRBD1	TRBV5-1	few	TRBJ2-1	CASSPREKGAGSEQFF	TGCGCCAGCAGCCCCCGTGAGAAGGGGGCTGGTAGTGAGCAGTTCTTC
-	TRBV6-1	many	TRBJ2-2	CASMEEGGPTGELFF	TGTGCCAGCATGGAAGAGGGGGGTCCCACCGGGGAGCTGTTTTTT
-	TRBV2	few	TRBJ2-7	CASRILEGAPYEQYF	TGTGCCAGCAGGATTTTGGAGGGGGCCCCCTACGAGCAGTACTTC
-	TRBV6-5	-	TRBJ1-6	CASSYFGGSSYNSPLHF	TGTGCCAGCAGTTACTTTGGGGGAAGCTCCTATAATTCACCCCTCCACTTT
-	TRBV2	-	TRBJ1-4	CASSVVGGEKLFF	TGTGCCAGCAGTGTGGTGGGAGGCGAAAAACTGTTTTTT
TRBD1	TRBV27	many	TRBJ2-6	CASSPTGVGAGANVLTF	TGTGCCAGCAGCCCTACAGGGGTAGGAGCTGGGGCCAACGTCCTGACTTTC
-	TRBV7-9	few	TRBJ2-1	CASSLFSGDREQFF	TGTGCCAGCAGCTTATTTTCAGGGGATCGTGAGCAGTTCTTC
-	TRBV20-1	few	TRBJ2-3	CSASGAEPSTDTQYF	TGCAGTGCTAGCGGTGCGGAACCTAGCACAGATACGCAGTATTTT
-	TRBV4-3	few	TRBJ1-1	CASSQEGAATEAFF	TGCGCCAGCAGCCAAGAGGGGGCAGCCACTGAAGCTTTCTTT
-	TRBV6-5	many	TRBJ2-3	CASSYSDTQYF	TGTGCCAGCAGTTACTCAGATACGCAGTATTTT